This record covers a single TCR beta chain. The sample is drawn from a study of glioma-infiltrating T cells after dendritic cell vaccination. Data came from immunoSEQ multiplex PCR; TCRdb stores just in-frame clones and leaves some out. The sample has about 38,000 clones, about 80% seen once. Germline V gene lookup returns CDR1 SGHNT and CDR2 YENEEA. The CDR3 extends over 15 amino acids. With 4 bases clipped from V and 7 bases from J, the junction kept 9 bases outside the gene matches. The sample here was blood, taken before dendritic cell vaccination. This TCR was sampled from a human donor with glioblastoma. The chain couples TRBV11-3 to TRBJ2-1; 8 bases align to TRBD2. CDR3 DNA sequence: TGTGCCAGCAGCTGGGGACTAGAGAGCGGGAATGAGCAGTTCTTC. It encodes CASSWGLESGNEQFF.